The rows below give T cell receptor beta chains drawn from one sample of a study of OX40 agonist ivuxolimab in advanced cancers. Assay: immunoSEQ multiplex PCR; the TCRdb copy retains only in-frame clones and omits some. This table has tens of thousands of clones, 65% to 85% appearing once. This material consisted of CD4+ or CD8+ T cells sorted from blood, taken in a trial of the OX40 agonist ivuxolimab. The receptor source for this set is an adult with an advanced solid tumor such as melanoma, head and neck, liver or kidney cancer. The CDR3 runs from the conserved cysteine through the conserved F or W. A D gene is named only where the DNA matches it firmly. The size field is filled for only some rows; it gives once, few, many or a size class.

d_gene: NA; j_gene: TRBJ1-1; v_gene: TRBV28; abundance: once; CDR3aa: CASSPQMNTEAFF; CDR3nt: TGTGCCAGCAGTCCCCAGATGAACACTGAAGCTTTCTTT
d_gene: NA; j_gene: TRBJ2-7; v_gene: TRBV14; abundance: NA; CDR3aa: CASSQASAYEQYF; CDR3nt: TGTGCCAGCAGCCAGGCTAGCGCCTACGAGCAGTACTTC
d_gene: NA; j_gene: TRBJ1-3; v_gene: TRBV29-1; abundance: NA; CDR3aa: CSGEVEGTIYF; CDR3nt: TGCAGCGGTGAAGTAGAGGGCACCATATATTTT
d_gene: NA; j_gene: TRBJ2-5; v_gene: TRBV28; abundance: NA; CDR3aa: CASSPSRRAKETQYF; CDR3nt: TGTGCCAGCAGTCCCTCGCGGAGGGCCAAAGAGACCCAGTACTTC
d_gene: NA; j_gene: TRBJ1-2; v_gene: TRBV5-4; abundance: NA; CDR3aa: CASSLGDGYGYTF; CDR3nt: TGTGCCAGCAGCTTGGGGGACGGCTATGGCTACACCTTC
d_gene: TRBD1; j_gene: TRBJ2-7; v_gene: TRBV27; abundance: NA; CDR3aa: CASSQTGTGLHEQYF; CDR3nt: TGTGCCAGCAGTCAAACCGGGACAGGGCTCCACGAGCAGTACTTC
d_gene: TRBD2; j_gene: TRBJ2-2; v_gene: TRBV7-6; abundance: NA; CDR3aa: CASSLAVGGVSTGELFF; CDR3nt: TGTGCCAGCAGCTTAGCGGTCGGGGGGGTCAGCACCGGGGAGCTGTTTTTT
d_gene: NA; j_gene: TRBJ2-7; v_gene: TRBV14; abundance: medium-sized; CDR3aa: CASSQDRFALEQYF; CDR3nt: TGTGCCAGCAGCCAAGACAGGTTCGCGCTCGAGCAGTACTTC
d_gene: NA; j_gene: TRBJ2-1; v_gene: TRBV7-9; abundance: NA; CDR3aa: CAGGPNDNEQFF; CDR3nt: TGTGCGGGGGGCCCGAACGACAATGAGCAGTTCTTC
d_gene: NA; j_gene: TRBJ1-4; v_gene: TRBV13; abundance: NA; CDR3aa: CASSLGRKGSYEKLFF; CDR3nt: TGTGCCAGCAGCTTAGGCAGGAAGGGGAGTTATGAAAAACTGTTTTTT
d_gene: NA; j_gene: TRBJ2-5; v_gene: TRBV5-1; abundance: NA; CDR3aa: CASSLLSEGETQYF; CDR3nt: TGCGCCAGCAGCTTGCTATCTGAGGGAGAGACCCAGTACTTC
d_gene: TRBD1; j_gene: TRBJ1-3; v_gene: TRBV6-6; abundance: once; CDR3aa: CASSAQGAWGNTIYF; CDR3nt: TGTGCCAGCAGTGCACAGGGGGCGTGGGGAAACACCATATATTTT
d_gene: NA; j_gene: TRBJ2-1; v_gene: TRBV28; abundance: NA; CDR3aa: CASSRPEGHNEQFF; CDR3nt: TGTGCCAGCAGTCGCCCCGAGGGTCACAATGAGCAGTTCTTC
d_gene: NA; j_gene: TRBJ2-5; v_gene: TRBV2; abundance: once; CDR3aa: CATIDRRETQYF; CDR3nt: TGTGCCACTATCGATAGGAGAGAGACCCAGTACTTC
d_gene: NA; j_gene: TRBJ2-1; v_gene: TRBV20-1; abundance: NA; CDR3aa: CSANSYNEQFF; CDR3nt: TGCAGTGCTAACTCTTACAATGAGCAGTTCTTC
d_gene: NA; j_gene: TRBJ2-2; v_gene: TRBV6-1; abundance: NA; CDR3aa: CASSGGVGELFF; CDR3nt: TGTGCCAGCAGTGGAGGGGTCGGGGAGCTGTTTTTT
d_gene: NA; j_gene: TRBJ2-7; v_gene: TRBV27; abundance: NA; CDR3aa: CASRGGPYYEQYF; CDR3nt: TGTGCCAGCAGGGGGGGACCGTACTACGAGCAGTACTTC
d_gene: NA; j_gene: TRBJ1-2; v_gene: TRBV2; abundance: NA; CDR3aa: CASSERPEVFEGYYGYTF; CDR3nt: TGTGCCAGCAGTGAGAGACCTGAGGTTTTCGAGGGTTACTATGGCTACACCTTC
d_gene: NA; j_gene: TRBJ2-1; v_gene: TRBV4-1; abundance: NA; CDR3aa: CASSQGVGYRSSYNEQFF; CDR3nt: TGCGCCAGCAGCCAAGGGGTGGGGTATAGGAGCTCCTACAATGAGCAGTTCTTC
d_gene: NA; j_gene: TRBJ1-1; v_gene: TRBV7-7; abundance: NA; CDR3aa: CASSEGGNTEAFF; CDR3nt: TGTGCCAGCAGCGAAGGGGGGAACACTGAAGCTTTCTTT
d_gene: NA; j_gene: TRBJ2-1; v_gene: TRBV10-3; abundance: NA; CDR3aa: CAISESRRLVNNEQFF; CDR3nt: TGTGCCATCAGTGAATCCCGCCGGCTAGTCAACAATGAGCAGTTCTTC
d_gene: NA; j_gene: TRBJ2-7; v_gene: TRBV14; abundance: NA; CDR3aa: CASSQNPGQNEQYF; CDR3nt: TGTGCCAGCAGCCAAAACCCCGGCCAGAACGAGCAGTACTTC
d_gene: NA; j_gene: TRBJ1-2; v_gene: TRBV19; abundance: once; CDR3aa: CASTHSYGYTF; CDR3nt: TGTGCCAGTACCCACAGCTATGGCTACACCTTC
d_gene: NA; j_gene: TRBJ2-7; v_gene: TRBV7-9; abundance: NA; CDR3aa: CASSLLTGEGTEQYF; CDR3nt: TGTGCCAGCAGCTTATTGACAGGGGAGGGTACCGAGCAGTACTTC
d_gene: TRBD1; j_gene: TRBJ1-2; v_gene: TRBV4-3; abundance: NA; CDR3aa: CASSLTGGSYGYTF; CDR3nt: TGCGCCAGCAGTTTGACAGGGGGCTCCTATGGCTACACCTTC